This T cell receptor beta chain was identified in a study of cytomegalovirus exposure and HLA in healthy donors. V was shortened by 6 bases and J by 1 base, with 9 bases between the two germline ends. The CDR3 extends over 13 amino acids. CDR1 KGHSH and CDR2 LQKENI come from the germline V gene. It was with 60 Vbeta and 13 Jbeta primers that the PCR ran. Clones were read by immunoSEQ multiplex PCR, and TCRdb kept only the in-frame ones, dropping some. The table has about 130,000 clones, about 8.9% seen once. This receptor was obtained from a man aged 50-59 years in good health and CMV-seronegative. What was sequenced was PBMCs. The V call is TRBV18, the J call TRBJ1-1; D is perhaps TRBD1 (5 bases). CDR3 in amino acids: CASSPTANTEAFF. The CDR3 region has the DNA TGTGCCAGCTCGCCGACAGCGAACACTGAAGCTTTCTTT.